This TCR beta chain was retrieved from a study of blood T cell repertoires in COVID-19. Study at large: Material from acute and convalescent COVID-19 was sourced from the United States, Italy and Spain. T cells, B-cell-depleted T cells, or PBMCs supplied cDNA or gDNA.

The repertoire was sequenced with immunoSEQ multiplex PCR; TCRdb's copy has only in-frame clones and lacks some. The sample holds some 130,000 clones, roughly 80% seen once. Study members were between about 18 and 90 years old and lived in 25 or so US regions. Cohort assignment relied on participant-reported clinical history. There are 11 residues in the CDR3. The V gene's germline CDR1 is SNHLY and CDR2 FYNNEI. The V end lost 4 bases, the J end lost 10 bases, and 8 bases lay between the germline ends. The rearrangement links TRBV2 to TRBJ2-1; D call uncertain. The source is a man aged 40-55 years with acute COVID-19. The material sequenced was PBMCs or T cells enriched from blood (not recorded which). The CDR3 DNA reads as TGTGCCAGCAGTGTCCGGTCAGAGCAGTTCTTC. Its protein product is CASSVRSEQFF.